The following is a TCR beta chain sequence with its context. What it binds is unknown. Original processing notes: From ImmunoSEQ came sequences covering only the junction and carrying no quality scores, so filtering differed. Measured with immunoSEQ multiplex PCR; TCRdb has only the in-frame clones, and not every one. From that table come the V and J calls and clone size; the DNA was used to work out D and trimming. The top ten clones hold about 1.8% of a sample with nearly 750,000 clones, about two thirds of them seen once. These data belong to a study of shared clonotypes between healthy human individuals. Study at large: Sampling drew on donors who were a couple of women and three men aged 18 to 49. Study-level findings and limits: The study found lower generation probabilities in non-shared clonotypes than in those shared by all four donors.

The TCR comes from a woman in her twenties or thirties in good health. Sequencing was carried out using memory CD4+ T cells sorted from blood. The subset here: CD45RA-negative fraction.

The CDR3 coding sequence is TGTGCCAGCAGCTTTTCACAGGAAACTGAAGCTTTCTTT. Its protein is CASSFSQETEAFF. J is TRBJ1-1 and V is TRBV5-5; TRBD1 is a possible D gene (5 bases). V was trimmed by 2 bases and J by 5 bases, leaving 10 bases between them. Germline loops: CDR1 SGHKS, CDR2 YYEKEE (reference sequence). The CDR3 covers 13 residues.